This T cell receptor (beta chain) was identified in a study of beta chain features in type 1 diabetes. Germline-derived CDR1 and CDR2 are LGHNT and FRNRAP. The germline V and J ends were trimmed by 1 base and 0 bases, with 13 bases remaining between them. This CDR3 has 17 amino acids. Investigators reverse transcribed all isolated RNA, so they sequenced expressed TCRB transcripts. Clones were sequenced by immunoSEQ multiplex PCR, and TCRdb holds only the in-frame ones, with some missing. In the table there are 200,000 to 250,000 clones, over 8.5% of which are singletons. Only a few counts were recorded for this clone.

Sequenced: naive CD4+ T cells from blood. This clonotype originated in a woman between 18 and 30 years old in good health. The V call is TRBV12-5, the J call TRBJ1-5; the D is unclear. Written as DNA, the CDR3 is TGTGCTAGTGGTTTGGAGCGGGGAGATAATAGCAATCAGCCCCAGCATTTT. Translation: CASGLERGDNSNQPQHF.